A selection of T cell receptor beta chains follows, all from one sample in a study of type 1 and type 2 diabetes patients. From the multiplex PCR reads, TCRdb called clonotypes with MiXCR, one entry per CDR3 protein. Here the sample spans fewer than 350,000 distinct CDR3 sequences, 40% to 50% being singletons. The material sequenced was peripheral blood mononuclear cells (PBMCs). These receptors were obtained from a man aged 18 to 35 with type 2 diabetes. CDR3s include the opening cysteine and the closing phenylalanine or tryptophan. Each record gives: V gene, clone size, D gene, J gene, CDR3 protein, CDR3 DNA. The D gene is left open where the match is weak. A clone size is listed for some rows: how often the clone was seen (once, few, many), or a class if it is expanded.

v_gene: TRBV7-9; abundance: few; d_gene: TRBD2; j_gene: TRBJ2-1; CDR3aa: CASSLVAGGAQFF; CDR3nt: TGTGCCAGCAGCTTAGTAGCGGGAGGGGCGCAGTTCTTC
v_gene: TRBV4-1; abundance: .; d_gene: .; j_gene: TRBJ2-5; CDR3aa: CASSQDEIQETQYF; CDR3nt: TGCGCCAGCAGCCAAGATGAGATCCAAGAGACCCAGTACTTC
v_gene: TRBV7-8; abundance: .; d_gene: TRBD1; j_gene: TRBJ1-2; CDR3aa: CASSLDRGRGYTF; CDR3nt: TGTGCCAGCAGCCTAGACAGGGGAAGGGGCTACACCTTC
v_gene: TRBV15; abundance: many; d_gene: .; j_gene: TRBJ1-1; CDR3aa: CATSIDGYNEAFF; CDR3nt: TGTGCCACCAGCATTGACGGTTACAACGAAGCTTTCTTT
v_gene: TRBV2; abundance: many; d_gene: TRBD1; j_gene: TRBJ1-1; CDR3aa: CASNRRGQGYTEAFF; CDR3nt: TGTGCCAGCAACCGTCGGGGACAGGGGTACACTGAAGCTTTCTTT
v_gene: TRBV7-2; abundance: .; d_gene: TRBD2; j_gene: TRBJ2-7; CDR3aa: CASSLSGLAGGSFREQYF; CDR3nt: TGTGCCAGCAGCTTATCTGGACTAGCGGGAGGAAGTTTCAGGGAGCAGTACTTC
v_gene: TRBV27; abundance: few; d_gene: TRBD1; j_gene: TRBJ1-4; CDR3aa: CASSFGTGLGKLFF; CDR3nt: TGTGCCAGCAGTTTCGGGACAGGGCTAGGAAAACTGTTTTTT
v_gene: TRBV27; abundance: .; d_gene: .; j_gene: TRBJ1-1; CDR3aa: CASSLLKNTEAFF; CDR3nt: TGTGCCAGCAGTTTACTGAAGAACACTGAAGCTTTCTTT
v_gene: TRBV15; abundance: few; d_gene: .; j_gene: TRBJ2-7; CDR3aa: CATSPDRPYEQYF; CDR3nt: TGTGCCACCAGCCCGGACAGACCTTACGAGCAGTACTTC
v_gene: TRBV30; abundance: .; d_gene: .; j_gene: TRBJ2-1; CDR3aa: CAWGLLGNNEQFF; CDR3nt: TGTGCCTGGGGGCTACTAGGAAACAATGAGCAGTTCTTC
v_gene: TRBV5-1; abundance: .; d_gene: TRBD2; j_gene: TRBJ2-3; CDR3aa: CASSLVTSGRGLDTQYF; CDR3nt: TGCGCCAGCAGCTTGGTCACTAGCGGGAGGGGCTTAGATACGCAGTATTTT
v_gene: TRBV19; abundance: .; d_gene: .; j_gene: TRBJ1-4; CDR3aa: CASSITGGLIRKLFF; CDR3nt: TGTGCCAGTAGTATTACCGGGGGGCTGATTCGGAAACTGTTTTTT
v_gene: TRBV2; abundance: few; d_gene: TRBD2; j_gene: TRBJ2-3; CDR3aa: CASLRLALYTDTQYF; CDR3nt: TGTGCCAGCCTCAGACTAGCGCTGTACACAGATACGCAGTATTTT
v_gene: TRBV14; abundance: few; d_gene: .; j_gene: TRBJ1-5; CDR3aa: CASSPAGNNQPQHF; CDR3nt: TGTGCCAGCAGCCCCGCCGGAAACAATCAGCCCCAGCATTTT
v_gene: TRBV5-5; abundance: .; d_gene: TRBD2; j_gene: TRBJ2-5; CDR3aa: CASSASSGRETQYF; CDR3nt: TGTGCCAGCAGCGCTTCTAGCGGGAGAGAGACCCAGTACTTC
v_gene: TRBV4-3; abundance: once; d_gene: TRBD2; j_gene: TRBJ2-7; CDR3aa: CASSQDSSGGAGEQYF; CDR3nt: TGCGCCAGCAGCCAAGATAGTAGCGGGGGGGCCGGCGAGCAGTACTTC
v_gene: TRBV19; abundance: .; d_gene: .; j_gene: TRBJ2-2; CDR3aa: CASSIGPNTGELFF; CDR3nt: TGTGCCAGTAGTATAGGACCGAACACCGGGGAGCTGTTTTTT
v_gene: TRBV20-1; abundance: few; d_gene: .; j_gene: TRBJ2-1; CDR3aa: CSARDPRGRPYNEQFF; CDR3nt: TGCAGTGCTAGAGATCCGCGGGGGCGCCCCTACAATGAGCAGTTCTTC
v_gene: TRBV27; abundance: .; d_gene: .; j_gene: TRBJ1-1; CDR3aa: CASTRGTEAFF; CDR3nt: TGTGCCAGCACTCGTGGAACTGAAGCTTTCTTT
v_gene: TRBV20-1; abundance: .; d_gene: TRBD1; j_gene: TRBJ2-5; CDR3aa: CSAGWTGGYQETQYF; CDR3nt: TGCAGTGCGGGGTGGACAGGCGGGTACCAAGAGACCCAGTACTTC
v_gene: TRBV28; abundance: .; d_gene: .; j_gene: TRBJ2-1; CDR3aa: CATEEGIYNEQFF; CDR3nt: TGTGCCACAGAAGAAGGCATCTACAATGAGCAGTTCTTC
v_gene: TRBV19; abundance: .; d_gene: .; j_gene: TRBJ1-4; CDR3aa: CASSRQRASEELFF; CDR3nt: TGTGCCAGTAGTAGACAGAGGGCTTCTGAAGAACTGTTTTTT
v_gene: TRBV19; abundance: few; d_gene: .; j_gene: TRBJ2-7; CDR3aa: CALVYEQYF; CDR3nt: TGTGCCCTTGTTTACGAGCAGTACTTC
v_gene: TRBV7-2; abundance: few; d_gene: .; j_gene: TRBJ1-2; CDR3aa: CASSPRGANYGYTF; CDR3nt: TGTGCCAGCAGCCCCAGGGGAGCTAACTATGGCTACACCTTC
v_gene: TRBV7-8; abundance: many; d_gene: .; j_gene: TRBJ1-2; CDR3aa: CASSLGIRGYTF; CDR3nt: TGTGCCAGCAGCTTAGGAATTCGGGGCTACACCTTC
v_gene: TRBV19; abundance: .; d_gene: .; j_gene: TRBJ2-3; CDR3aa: CASSITGGDTQYF; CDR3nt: TGTGCCAGTAGTATAACAGGTGGTGATACGCAGTATTTT
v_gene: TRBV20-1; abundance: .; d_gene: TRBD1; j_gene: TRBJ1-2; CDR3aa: CSARRPGGQGTGGYTF; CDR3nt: TGCAGTGCTAGACGCCCGGGGGGACAGGGGACCGGGGGCTACACCTTC